Listed below are T cell receptor beta chains from one sample, sequenced in a study of shared clonotypes between healthy human individuals. TCRdb's table, derived via immunoSEQ multiplex PCR, lists solely in-frame clones and lacks some. Of approximately 500,000 clones in the sample, more than 65% were seen once. The sample was PBMCs. The receptors come from a woman between 35 and 50 years old in good health. Some clones in this sample may be carry-over from other donors' samples. Each CDR3 is given with its conserved first and last residue. A D gene is named only where the DNA matches it firmly. Clone size, where shown, is once, few, many, or a class for clones that have expanded.

V gene	clone size	D gene	J gene	CDR3 DNA	CDR3 protein
TRBV11-2	once	NA	TRBJ2-1	TGTGCCAGCAGCTTAGCCCGACCGGCCAATGAGCAGTTCTTC	CASSLARPANEQFF
TRBV7-9	NA	NA	TRBJ1-2	TGTGCCACCAGCCAAGGGTCTCCGGTTGGTAATGGCTACACCTTC	CATSQGSPVGNGYTF
TRBV5-6	few	TRBD2	TRBJ2-1	TGTGCCAGCAGCGCACTAGCGGGGAGCTCCTACAATGAGCAGTTCTTC	CASSALAGSSYNEQFF
TRBV28	NA	TRBD1	TRBJ1-1	TGTGCCAGCAGTTTATATACCGGGACAGGGTCTGAAGCTTTCTTT	CASSLYTGTGSEAFF
TRBV10-3	NA	TRBD2	TRBJ2-7	TGTGCCATCAGTGAGACCCTAGCGGGAGTGTCCTACGAGCAGTACTTC	CAISETLAGVSYEQYF
TRBV7-3	once	NA	TRBJ2-1	TGTGCCAGCAGCCAAGAGGGGTACAATGAGCAGTTCTTC	CASSQEGYNEQFF
TRBV7-2	once	TRBD1	TRBJ1-2	TGTGCCAGCAGCTTAGCGTCGGACAGGACTAACTATGGCTACACCTTC	CASSLASDRTNYGYTF
TRBV6-4	NA	NA	TRBJ2-1	TGTGCCAGCAGTGAAAGTCTAGCGCCCTCCTACAATGAGCAGTTCTTC	CASSESLAPSYNEQFF
TRBV27	once	NA	TRBJ2-2	TGTGCCAGCTCCGTCCTTCGGAACACCGGGGAGCTGTTTTTT	CASSVLRNTGELFF
TRBV5-1	NA	NA	TRBJ2-2	TGCGCATCATCTCCGGGGTTAGTCACCGGGGAGCTGTTTTTT	CASSPGLVTGELFF
TRBV30	NA	NA	TRBJ1-1	TGTGCCTGTTTATCCGGGGAGAACACTGAAGCTTTCTTT	CACLSGENTEAFF
TRBV18	NA	TRBD1	TRBJ1-1	TGTGCCAGCTCACCACCGGGACAGGGCGGTGAAGCTTTCTTT	CASSPPGQGGEAFF
TRBV27	NA	TRBD1	TRBJ1-4	TGTGCCAGCAGTTTAACAGGACAGGGGGCAACTAATGAAAAACTGTTTTTT	CASSLTGQGATNEKLFF
TRBV19	NA	TRBD1	TRBJ2-1	TGTGCCACAGGGGGTTGGTCAAATGAGCAGTTCTTC	CATGGWSNEQFF
TRBV28	NA	NA	TRBJ2-1	TGTGCCAGCAGTTTGCTCGAAGGAATTTACAATGAGCAGTTCTTC	CASSLLEGIYNEQFF
TRBV5-4	NA	NA	TRBJ1-2	TGTGCCAGCAGCATCCTGTTAGGGTATGGCTACACCTTC	CASSILLGYGYTF
TRBV27	NA	NA	TRBJ2-7	TGTGCCAGCTTAGGCCTTAGCGGATTCGCCTACGAGCAGTACTTC	CASLGLSGFAYEQYF
TRBV5-1	few	TRBD1	TRBJ2-3	TGCGCCAGCAGCTACACAGGGGCCCCAGATACGCAGTATTTT	CASSYTGAPDTQYF
TRBV7-7	NA	TRBD1	TRBJ2-5	TGTGCTAGCAGCTCCACAGGGGATTCGGAGACCCAGTACTTC	CASSSTGDSETQYF
TRBV9	NA	TRBD1	TRBJ1-2	TGTGCCAGCAGCGTCCTTAACCGGGACAGCAACTATGGCTACACCTTC	CASSVLNRDSNYGYTF
TRBV5-1	NA	NA	TRBJ1-3	TGCGCCAGCAGCTTAGGACAGCTCTCTGGAAACACCATATATTTT	CASSLGQLSGNTIYF
TRBV28	NA	NA	TRBJ2-3	TGTGCCAGCGCGGGCGGTGGTAAGAATACGCAGTATTTT	CASAGGGKNTQYF
TRBV18	NA	TRBD1	TRBJ2-1	TGTGCCAGCTCACCAAGGGACAGGGGGCGCAATGAGCAGTTCTTC	CASSPRDRGRNEQFF
TRBV5-4	NA	TRBD2	TRBJ2-1	TGTGCCAGCAGCTTGGCCGGGCCTAGCGGATACAATGAGCAGTTCTTC	CASSLAGPSGYNEQFF
TRBV18	NA	NA	TRBJ1-1	TGTGCCAGCTCATCGCAGGGGAACACTGAAGCTTTCTTT	CASSSQGNTEAFF
TRBV5-4	NA	TRBD1	TRBJ2-1	TGTGCCAGCAGCTCCCGGGACAGGGCTACCAATGAGCAGTTCTTC	CASSSRDRATNEQFF
TRBV28	NA	NA	TRBJ1-1	TGTGCCAGCAGTCCCCCGAGGGGATACACTGAAGCTTTCTTT	CASSPPRGYTEAFF
TRBV11-3	few	TRBD1	TRBJ1-5	TGTGCCAGCAGCTCGGCGGACAGGGAACCCCATAATCAGCCCCAGCATTTT	CASSSADREPHNQPQHF
TRBV2	NA	TRBD2	TRBJ2-3	TGTGCCAGCAGTGATGCTAGCGGAACAGATACGCAGTATTTT	CASSDASGTDTQYF
TRBV5-1	NA	TRBD2	TRBJ2-1	TGCGCCAGCAGCTTGGGGGGACTAGGCAATGAGCAGTTCTTC	CASSLGGLGNEQFF
TRBV30	NA	TRBD1	TRBJ1-1	TGTGCCTGGAGTTTCACAGGGGGCACTGAAGCTTTCTTT	CAWSFTGGTEAFF
TRBV20-1	once	NA	TRBJ1-1	TGCAGTGCTAGAGATGGCCAGGGGGCTTTCTTT	CSARDGQGAFF
TRBV18	NA	TRBD1	TRBJ1-4	TGTGCCAGCTCACGGGACAGTAATGAAAAACTGTTTTTT	CASSRDSNEKLFF
TRBV19	NA	NA	TRBJ2-5	TGTGCCAGTAGTATAGAGGGGCGAGAGACCCAGTACTTC	CASSIEGRETQYF
TRBV10-3	NA	NA	TRBJ2-1	TGTGCCATCAGTGGAGTTTCCCATGAGCAGTTCTTC	CAISGVSHEQFF
TRBV29-1	NA	NA	TRBJ2-1	TGCAGCGTTGACCGGGCTGGAGACAATGAGCAGTTCTTC	CSVDRAGDNEQFF
TRBV29-1	NA	NA	TRBJ2-3	TGCAGCGTCCCACCTTACCGGGACTCCCGGCCAGATACGCAGTATTTT	CSVPPYRDSRPDTQYF
TRBV29-1	NA	TRBD2	TRBJ2-1	TGCAGCGTTGGTCCTAGCGGGAGCAATGAGCAGTTCTTC	CSVGPSGSNEQFF
TRBV7-8	NA	TRBD1	TRBJ2-7	TGTGCCAGCAGCTTATTCCAGGGGGCATCCTACGAGCAGTACTTC	CASSLFQGASYEQYF
TRBV27	once	NA	TRBJ2-3	TGTGCCAGCAGTACAGGTAGCACAGATACGCAGTATTTT	CASSTGSTDTQYF
TRBV2	many	TRBD1	TRBJ2-5	TGTGCCAGCAGCCCCGAACAGGGGTGGAAAGAGACCCAGTACTTC	CASSPEQGWKETQYF
TRBV7-8	NA	NA	TRBJ1-1	TGTGCCAGCAGCTTATCCAGTTTAGAAGCTTTCTTT	CASSLSSLEAFF
TRBV4-1	many	NA	TRBJ1-2	TGCGCCAGCAGCCAGGCGGGCTATGGCTACACCTTC	CASSQAGYGYTF
TRBV6-6	NA	NA	TRBJ2-3	TGTGCCAGCACGTTGTTCGGGCCGAGCACAGATACGCAGTATTTT	CASTLFGPSTDTQYF
TRBV5-8	NA	TRBD1	TRBJ1-2	TGTGCCAGCAGCCTATGGGGGACAGGGGATTCCTATGGCTACACCTTC	CASSLWGTGDSYGYTF
TRBV9	NA	NA	TRBJ2-6	TGTGCCAGCAGCGTTTCACAGGACTCCGTCCTGACTTTC	CASSVSQDSVLTF